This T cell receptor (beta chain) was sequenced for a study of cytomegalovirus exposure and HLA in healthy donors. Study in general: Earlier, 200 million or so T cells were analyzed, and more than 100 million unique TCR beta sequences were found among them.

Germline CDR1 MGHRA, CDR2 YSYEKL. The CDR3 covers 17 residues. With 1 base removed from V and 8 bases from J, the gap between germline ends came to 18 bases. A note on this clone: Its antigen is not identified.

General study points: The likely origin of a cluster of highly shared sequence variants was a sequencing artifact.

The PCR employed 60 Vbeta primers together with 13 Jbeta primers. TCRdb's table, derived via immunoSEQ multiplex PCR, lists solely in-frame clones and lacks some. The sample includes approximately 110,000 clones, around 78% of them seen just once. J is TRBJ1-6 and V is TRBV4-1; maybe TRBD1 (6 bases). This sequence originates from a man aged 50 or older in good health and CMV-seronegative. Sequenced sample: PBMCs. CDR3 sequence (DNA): TGCGCCAGCAGCCAAGGCAGGGGCCCCCTGATGGATTCACCCCTCCACTTT. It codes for CASSQGRGPLMDSPLHF.